Sequencing of this T cell receptor (beta chain) was carried out in a study of CD4 T cells in relation to SARS-CoV-2 and coronaviruses. The ends were cut back, 4 bases at V and 2 bases at J, with 14 bases in the middle. The CDR3 extends over 15 amino acids. The germline CDR1 and CDR2 sequences are MGHRA and YSYEKL. Using immunoSEQ multiplex PCR, the repertoire was profiled, and TCRdb retains in-frame clones only, with some absent. The data show some 11,000 clones, about 87% seen once. Study-level findings and limits: Pre-pandemic and post-infection samples never came from the same donor. Monoreactive clones expanded significantly more to SARS-CoV-2 than crossreactive clones did.

This clone has more than one count but fewer than ten. The antigen remains undetermined. The sample comprised naive CD4+ T cells from PBMCs. Subset of the sample: naive CD4+ T cells isolated by negative enrichment. This sequence joins TRBV4-1 and TRBJ1-2; D is ambiguous. This TCR was recovered from an adult with COVID-19. The DNA of the CDR3 is TGCGCCAGCAGCCGCCAAGATGGGGTCAACTATGGCTACACCTTC. Translated, it gives CASSRQDGVNYGYTF.